The 5 T cell receptor beta chains reported below all come from one sample, sequenced in a study of T cell responses to AZD1222 COVID-19 vaccine. TCRdb's table, derived via immunoSEQ multiplex PCR, lists solely in-frame clones and lacks some. The sample lists 150,000 or so clones; 92% were seen once. The input for sequencing was peripheral blood, taken 28 days after the second AZD1222 dose. Every receptor here comes from an adult who received the AZD1222 COVID-19 vaccine.

V usage is TRBV2 and J usage is TRBJ2-7; D may be TRBD2 (5 bases). The V end lost 4 bases, the J end lost 3 bases, and 19 bases lay between the germline ends. CDR1 is SNHLY and CDR2 is FYNNEI in the germline V gene. The CDR3 is 16 residues long. DNA of the CDR3: TGTGCCAGCAGTGTAGGTCCGGGAAAGTACGTCTACGAGCAGTACTTC. It is translated as CASSVGPGKYVYEQYF.

The chain uses TRBV28 and TRBJ1-2, with TRBD1 matching 7 bases. Unmatched junction bases numbered 7, after V lost 4 bases and J lost 2 bases. This CDR3 region has 15 residues. Germline V gene lookup returns CDR1 MDHEN and CDR2 SYDVKM. CDR3 coding DNA: TGTGCCAGCAGTTACTCGGGACAGAACAACTATGGCTACACCTTC. It encodes CASSYSGQNNYGYTF.

This chain joins TRBV28 and TRBJ1-5; D possibly corresponds to TRBD1 (6 bases). The V end was cut by 3 bases, the J end by 6 bases, with 15 bases between. Germline-derived CDR1 and CDR2 are MDHEN and SYDVKM. The CDR3 runs 15 residues. In DNA form, the CDR3 reads TGTGCCAGCAGTTTGTCCTCAAGGGGGGCTCAGCCCCAGCATTTT. This translates into CASSLSSRGAQPQHF.

The rearrangement uses TRBV23-1 and TRBJ2-7; D possibly corresponds to TRBD1 (6 bases). TRBV23-1 is marked as an open reading frame, function uncertain. The CDR3 is 15 amino acids. The V gene lost 6 bases and the J gene lost 5 bases, with 20 bases spanning the gap. CDR3: CASSPKQGVGHEQYF. DNA of the CDR3: TGCGCCAGCAGCCCGAAACAGGGAGTGGGCCACGAGCAGTACTTC.

This chain uses TRBV6-5 with TRBJ1-4; D may be TRBD1 (5 bases). V was pared by 7 bases and J by 7 bases, with 16 bases between. The CDR3 extends over 14 amino acids. Looked up from germline, CDR1 is MNHEY and CDR2 is SVGAGI. The CDR3 DNA is TGTGCCAGCACCAGCGGGGGATCTGGTGAAAAACTGTTTTTT. This gives the protein CASTSGGSGEKLFF.